These T cell receptor beta chains were read from a single sample in a study of T cell responses to AZD1222 COVID-19 vaccine. Sequencing used immunoSEQ multiplex PCR; TCRdb keeps in-frame clones, though not all of them. Of around 150,000 clones detected, 80% to 95% appear once; the ten largest clones hold roughly 3.1%. This sample comprised peripheral blood, obtained 28 days after the second AZD1222 dose. These receptors all stem from an adult who received the AZD1222 COVID-19 vaccine. CDR3s include the opening cysteine and the closing phenylalanine or tryptophan. The order of the fields is CDR3 DNA, CDR3 protein, J gene, D gene, clone size, V gene. The D gene is left open where the match is weak. A clone size is listed for some rows: how often the clone was seen (once, few, many), or a class if it is expanded.

CDR3 DNA: TGTGCCACCAGCAGAGATCTAGCGGGCCACGAGCAGTACTTC; CDR3 protein: CATSRDLAGHEQYF; J gene: TRBJ2-7; D gene: TRBD2; clone size: -; V gene: TRBV15
CDR3 DNA: TGTGCCACCAGTACTAGCGGGAGGGACACCGGGGAGCTGTTTTTT; CDR3 protein: CATSTSGRDTGELFF; J gene: TRBJ2-2; D gene: TRBD2; clone size: -; V gene: TRBV24-1
CDR3 DNA: TGTGCCAGTACATGGAGGGGGCCTCGGTATGGCTACACCTTC; CDR3 protein: CASTWRGPRYGYTF; J gene: TRBJ1-2; D gene: TRBD1; clone size: -; V gene: TRBV19
CDR3 DNA: TGTGCCGGGAGTCTGGCCCTGAAAGAGACCCAGTACTTC; CDR3 protein: CAGSLALKETQYF; J gene: TRBJ2-5; D gene: -; clone size: -; V gene: TRBV30
CDR3 DNA: TGTGCCAGCAAAAGTATTTCGACCCCTACCCAGTACTTC; CDR3 protein: CASKSISTPTQYF; J gene: TRBJ2-5; D gene: -; clone size: -; V gene: TRBV2
CDR3 DNA: TGTGCCAGTAGTAAGCGGGACGGAACTCCCCAGGGGGAAGGCTACACCTTC; CDR3 protein: CASSKRDGTPQGEGYTF; J gene: TRBJ1-2; D gene: TRBD1; clone size: once; V gene: TRBV19
CDR3 DNA: TGTGCCAGCAGTTTTTTGGAGGGCAATCAGCCCCAGCATTTT; CDR3 protein: CASSFLEGNQPQHF; J gene: TRBJ1-5; D gene: -; clone size: -; V gene: TRBV27
CDR3 DNA: TGTGCCTGGAGCGATGGAACGTCGACAGGGTGGTTCTGGTATGGCTACACCTTC; CDR3 protein: CAWSDGTSTGWFWYGYTF; J gene: TRBJ1-2; D gene: TRBD1; clone size: -; V gene: TRBV30
CDR3 DNA: TGTGCCAGCACCAGGGTTAATGAGCAGTTCTTC; CDR3 protein: CASTRVNEQFF; J gene: TRBJ2-1; D gene: -; clone size: -; V gene: TRBV2
CDR3 DNA: TGCGCCAGCAGCCTACAGGGTTCCGGTAATGAAAAACTGTTTTTT; CDR3 protein: CASSLQGSGNEKLFF; J gene: TRBJ1-4; D gene: -; clone size: few; V gene: TRBV4-1
CDR3 DNA: TGTGCCAGCAGGACAGGGGGGTATGGCTACACCTTC; CDR3 protein: CASRTGGYGYTF; J gene: TRBJ1-2; D gene: TRBD1; clone size: -; V gene: TRBV6-5
CDR3 DNA: TGTGCCAGCAGTGAATGGTGGGGTAACACCGGGGAGCTGTTTTTT; CDR3 protein: CASSEWWGNTGELFF; J gene: TRBJ2-2; D gene: -; clone size: -; V gene: TRBV25-1
CDR3 DNA: TGTGCCAGTAGTAGGGGAAGCGGGAGGGCAGATACGCAGTATTTT; CDR3 protein: CASSRGSGRADTQYF; J gene: TRBJ2-3; D gene: TRBD2; clone size: -; V gene: TRBV19
CDR3 DNA: TGTGCCAGCAGTGGGGGGAGGCTTGACAAAACAGATACGCAGTATTTT; CDR3 protein: CASSGGRLDKTDTQYF; J gene: TRBJ2-3; D gene: -; clone size: few; V gene: TRBV6-1
CDR3 DNA: TGCGCCAGCAGCTCTACTCCGGGACAGGGGGCGAGTGGCTACACCTTC; CDR3 protein: CASSSTPGQGASGYTF; J gene: TRBJ1-2; D gene: TRBD1; clone size: once; V gene: TRBV5-1
CDR3 DNA: TGTGCCAGCAGTCTGGGTTATGAGCAGTTCTTC; CDR3 protein: CASSLGYEQFF; J gene: TRBJ2-1; D gene: -; clone size: once; V gene: TRBV6-5
CDR3 DNA: TGTGCCAGCAGATCGGACATTCCCGGGGAGCTGTTTTTT; CDR3 protein: CASRSDIPGELFF; J gene: TRBJ2-2; D gene: -; clone size: -; V gene: TRBV6-5
CDR3 DNA: TGTGCCAGCTTGCTTGTCGGACTAGCGGTTGGTGAGCAGTTCTTC; CDR3 protein: CASLLVGLAVGEQFF; J gene: TRBJ2-1; D gene: TRBD2; clone size: -; V gene: TRBV6-5
CDR3 DNA: TGTGCCAGCAGTCTAGCGGATAACACCGGGGAGCTGTTTTTT; CDR3 protein: CASSLADNTGELFF; J gene: TRBJ2-2; D gene: TRBD2; clone size: -; V gene: TRBV11-2
CDR3 DNA: TGTGCCAGCAGTTCCGGCAGTGAAAAACTGTTTTTT; CDR3 protein: CASSSGSEKLFF; J gene: TRBJ1-4; D gene: -; clone size: -; V gene: TRBV28
CDR3 DNA: TGTGCCTGGAGTGGGGGATTTTCCTACGAGCAGTACTTC; CDR3 protein: CAWSGGFSYEQYF; J gene: TRBJ2-7; D gene: -; clone size: -; V gene: TRBV30
CDR3 DNA: TGTGCCAGCAGTTTATCGCGGGGGTTGGTTGAAAAACTGTTTTTT; CDR3 protein: CASSLSRGLVEKLFF; J gene: TRBJ1-4; D gene: -; clone size: -; V gene: TRBV27
CDR3 DNA: TGTGCCAGCAGCCTAACCTACGAGCAGTACTTC; CDR3 protein: CASSLTYEQYF; J gene: TRBJ2-7; D gene: -; clone size: -; V gene: TRBV11-2
CDR3 DNA: TGCGCCAGCAGCCCTGGGGGTGATGAGCAGTTCTTC; CDR3 protein: CASSPGGDEQFF; J gene: TRBJ2-1; D gene: -; clone size: -; V gene: TRBV5-1
CDR3 DNA: TGCGCCAGCAGCTTGGAACACAACACCGGGGAGCTGTTTTTT; CDR3 protein: CASSLEHNTGELFF; J gene: TRBJ2-2; D gene: -; clone size: -; V gene: TRBV5-1
CDR3 DNA: TGCAGCGTTTGGCCAACAGGGGTGAATGGCTACACCTTC; CDR3 protein: CSVWPTGVNGYTF; J gene: TRBJ1-2; D gene: TRBD1; clone size: -; V gene: TRBV29-1
CDR3 DNA: TGTGCCAGCAGAGAGGGCCCTAGCTCCTATAATTCACCCCTCCACTTT; CDR3 protein: CASREGPSSYNSPLHF; J gene: TRBJ1-6; D gene: -; clone size: few; V gene: TRBV5-5
CDR3 DNA: TGCGCCAGCAGCTTGTTCAGGACGGGAGGCGGCATAGCCTACAATGAGCAGTTCTTC; CDR3 protein: CASSLFRTGGGIAYNEQFF; J gene: TRBJ2-1; D gene: TRBD2; clone size: once; V gene: TRBV5-1
CDR3 DNA: TGTGCCAGCCTACTAGCTCCGAACACCGGGGAGCTGTTTTTT; CDR3 protein: CASLLAPNTGELFF; J gene: TRBJ2-2; D gene: -; clone size: -; V gene: TRBV5-4
CDR3 DNA: TGCGCCAGCAGCTTGGCCGCCAGGGGAGGGACTGAAGCTTTCTTT; CDR3 protein: CASSLAARGGTEAFF; J gene: TRBJ1-1; D gene: -; clone size: -; V gene: TRBV5-1
CDR3 DNA: TGTGCCAGCAGTGACCCCACTAGCGGGAGCTACGAGCAGTACTTC; CDR3 protein: CASSDPTSGSYEQYF; J gene: TRBJ2-7; D gene: TRBD2; clone size: once; V gene: TRBV25-1
CDR3 DNA: TGTGCCAGCAGCGTATCTCCCGGGGCCAACGTCCTGACTTTC; CDR3 protein: CASSVSPGANVLTF; J gene: TRBJ2-6; D gene: -; clone size: -; V gene: TRBV9
CDR3 DNA: TGTGCCAGCTCGGTCGGGCAGGGTGGGTCACAGCGGGAGCTGTTTTTT; CDR3 protein: CASSVGQGGSQRELFF; J gene: TRBJ2-2; D gene: -; clone size: -; V gene: TRBV25-1
CDR3 DNA: TGTGCCAGCAGCCAGTCGTGGGGAGTCGGGGAGCTGTTTTTT; CDR3 protein: CASSQSWGVGELFF; J gene: TRBJ2-2; D gene: -; clone size: once; V gene: TRBV4-2
CDR3 DNA: TGTGCCAGCAGGGATCCTAGCGGGAGCTCCTACGAGCAGTACTTC; CDR3 protein: CASRDPSGSSYEQYF; J gene: TRBJ2-7; D gene: TRBD2; clone size: -; V gene: TRBV2
CDR3 DNA: TGTGCCAGCAGGAGAGATACCGCCGGGGAGCTGTTTTTT; CDR3 protein: CASRRDTAGELFF; J gene: TRBJ2-2; D gene: -; clone size: -; V gene: TRBV2
CDR3 DNA: TGCGCCAGCAAATCGTTGGAGAGAAACACTGAAGCTTTCTTT; CDR3 protein: CASKSLERNTEAFF; J gene: TRBJ1-1; D gene: -; clone size: -; V gene: TRBV5-1
CDR3 DNA: TGTGCCAGCAGTGAATTTGTCGGCGGCGCTAACTATGGCTACACCTTC; CDR3 protein: CASSEFVGGANYGYTF; J gene: TRBJ1-2; D gene: -; clone size: few; V gene: TRBV2
CDR3 DNA: TGTGCCAGCAGTCCCCAGGGCTACAATGAGCAGTTCTTC; CDR3 protein: CASSPQGYNEQFF; J gene: TRBJ2-1; D gene: -; clone size: -; V gene: TRBV12-3/TRBV12-4
CDR3 DNA: TGTGCCTGGAGTTTTTACAGGGGTACTGAAGCTTTCTTT; CDR3 protein: CAWSFYRGTEAFF; J gene: TRBJ1-1; D gene: TRBD1; clone size: -; V gene: TRBV30
CDR3 DNA: TGTGCCAGCACCCCTCTGGCGGGAGTAGGTGGGAGTGAGCAGTTCTTC; CDR3 protein: CASTPLAGVGGSEQFF; J gene: TRBJ2-1; D gene: TRBD2; clone size: -; V gene: TRBV6-4
CDR3 DNA: TGTGCCAGCAGCTTAGGACAGACCATGAACACTGAAGCTTTCTTT; CDR3 protein: CASSLGQTMNTEAFF; J gene: TRBJ1-1; D gene: -; clone size: -; V gene: TRBV7-8
CDR3 DNA: TGTGCCAGCAGCCCATTGTCGGGAGAGTTCTACGAGCAGTACTTC; CDR3 protein: CASSPLSGEFYEQYF; J gene: TRBJ2-7; D gene: -; clone size: -; V gene: TRBV9
CDR3 DNA: TGTGCCAGCTGGGTGGTGGGGGCGACTAATGAAAAACTGTTTTTT; CDR3 protein: CASWVVGATNEKLFF; J gene: TRBJ1-4; D gene: -; clone size: -; V gene: TRBV6-5
CDR3 DNA: TGTGCCAGCAGCTCGGATATTGGGAACACCGGGGAGCTGTTTTTT; CDR3 protein: CASSSDIGNTGELFF; J gene: TRBJ2-2; D gene: -; clone size: -; V gene: TRBV7-7
CDR3 DNA: TGTGCCAGCAGATCCGCAGCCCAGATGAACACTGAAGCTTTCTTT; CDR3 protein: CASRSAAQMNTEAFF; J gene: TRBJ1-1; D gene: -; clone size: -; V gene: TRBV2
CDR3 DNA: TGTGCTAGTGGCTCGGGACAGGGTAATTCACCCCTCCACTTT; CDR3 protein: CASGSGQGNSPLHF; J gene: TRBJ1-6; D gene: TRBD1; clone size: -; V gene: TRBV12-5
CDR3 DNA: TGTGCCAGTACCCGTACCGCCGGGTACACTGAAGCTTTCTTT; CDR3 protein: CASTRTAGYTEAFF; J gene: TRBJ1-1; D gene: -; clone size: -; V gene: TRBV19
CDR3 DNA: TGTGCCATCAGTGAGTCCGGACAGGGTGATGAAAAACTGTTTTTT; CDR3 protein: CAISESGQGDEKLFF; J gene: TRBJ1-4; D gene: TRBD1; clone size: -; V gene: TRBV10-3
CDR3 DNA: TGTGCCAGCAGTGTCCGCGGGCAGGGGGCTGGTTCACCCCTCCACTTT; CDR3 protein: CASSVRGQGAGSPLHF; J gene: TRBJ1-6; D gene: TRBD1; clone size: -; V gene: TRBV27
CDR3 DNA: TGTGCCAGCAGCCAAGGTACAGGGGTACAAGAGACCCAGTACTTC; CDR3 protein: CASSQGTGVQETQYF; J gene: TRBJ2-5; D gene: TRBD1; clone size: -; V gene: TRBV3-1/TRBV3-2
CDR3 DNA: TGTGCCAGCAGTGAACGGCTTTCAAACACCGGGGAGCTGTTTTTT; CDR3 protein: CASSERLSNTGELFF; J gene: TRBJ2-2; D gene: -; clone size: -; V gene: TRBV6-1
CDR3 DNA: TGTGCCAGTAGATGGAGCCCGGGACAGGCCGGATTTAACTATGGCTACACCTTC; CDR3 protein: CASRWSPGQAGFNYGYTF; J gene: TRBJ1-2; D gene: TRBD1; clone size: few; V gene: TRBV19
CDR3 DNA: TGTGCCAGCAGCCCGCAGGGGGGGAACACCGGGGAGCTGTTTTTT; CDR3 protein: CASSPQGGNTGELFF; J gene: TRBJ2-2; D gene: -; clone size: once; V gene: TRBV27